The 7 T cell receptor beta chains below all came from one sample that was sequenced in a study of cytomegalovirus exposure and HLA in healthy donors. The primer mix had 60 Vbeta and 13 Jbeta primers. TCRdb's copy holds only in-frame clones and misses some; the assay was immunoSEQ multiplex PCR. The sample data list around 210,000 clones. Sequenced input: PBMCs. The receptor source for this set is a woman in her twenties or thirties in good health and CMV-seropositive.

On this clone: At one boundary the junction diverges from the germline segment, which might be a read error. The chain recombines TRBV18 with TRBJ2-7, with D possibly matching TRBD2 (6 bases). This CDR3 comprises 11 residues. The V gene's germline CDR1 is KGHSH and CDR2 LQKENI. CDR3: CASSPRRELYF. The CDR3 DNA reads as TGTGCCAGCTCACCGAGGAGGGAGCTGTACTTC. The complete variable domain, with remaining parts taken from reference TRBV18 and TRBJ2-7, reads NAGVMQNPRHLVRRRGQEARLRCSPMKGHSHVYWYRQLPEEGLKFMVYLQKENIIDESGMPKERFSAEFPKEGPSILRIQQVVRGDSAAYFCASSPRRELYFGPGTRLTVT.

J is TRBJ2-7 and V is TRBV7-2; 7 bases are a match to TRBD2. Germline V gene data show CDR1 as SGHTA and CDR2 as FQGNSA. V trimming: 3 bases; J trimming: 6 bases; junction bases outside the gene matches: 11. CDR3 length: 15 residues. The CDR3 loop is CASSFAPGTGGEQYF. The CDR3 DNA sequence: TGTGCCAGCAGCTTCGCACCCGGGACGGGGGGCGAGCAGTACTTC.

The chain links TRBV11-2 to TRBJ2-7, with D tentatively TRBD1 (6 bases). The CDR3 contains 14 residues. Germline V CDR1 and CDR2: SGHAT, FQNNGV. V was trimmed by 2 bases and J by 2 bases, leaving 10 bases between them. CDR3: CASSLYQGPYEQYF. DNA for the CDR3: TGTGCCAGCAGCTTATACCAGGGGCCCTACGAGCAGTACTTC.

This sequence joins TRBV5-1 and TRBJ1-1; tentatively, D is TRBD1 (5 bases). The germline gives CDR1 SGHRS, CDR2 YFSETQ. V lost 6 bases, J lost 2 bases, and 17 bases lay in between. The CDR3 is 15 residues long. The CDR3, as DNA: TGCGCCAGCAAGGGGCAGGGCCAAATTAACACTGAAGCTTTCTTT. Amino acid sequence: CASKGQGQINTEAFF.

This chain uses TRBV9 with TRBJ1-6; D call uncertain. Looked up from germline, CDR1 is SGDLS and CDR2 is YYNGEE. The CDR3 has 15 amino acids. The V end was cut by 0 bases, the J end by 7 bases, with 11 bases between. The CDR3 region is CASSVGLFGNSPLHF. CDR3 sequence (DNA): TGTGCCAGCAGCGTAGGACTTTTCGGAAATTCACCCCTCCACTTT.

The chain links TRBV29-1 to TRBJ2-7, with a weak D call TRBD1 (7 bases). In germline, CDR1 is SQVTM, CDR2 ANQGSEA. Between the trimmed V and J ends, which lost 4 bases and 0 bases, there was a span of 13 bases. This CDR3 has 14 residues. The CDR3 is CSVAAGQSSYEQYF. For the CDR3, the DNA is TGCAGCGTTGCTGCGGGACAGAGCTCCTACGAGCAGTACTTC.

V and J are TRBV14 and TRBJ2-1; 7 nucleotides match TRBD2. Germline V gene data show CDR1 as SGHDN and CDR2 as FVKESK. The CDR3 runs 17 residues. V shed 0 bases, J shed 7 bases, and the junction held 12 bases outside the gene matches. CDR3 region: CASSQDPRTSGRNEQFF. The CDR3 nucleotides read TGTGCCAGCAGCCAAGACCCGAGGACTAGTGGCCGAAATGAGCAGTTCTTC.